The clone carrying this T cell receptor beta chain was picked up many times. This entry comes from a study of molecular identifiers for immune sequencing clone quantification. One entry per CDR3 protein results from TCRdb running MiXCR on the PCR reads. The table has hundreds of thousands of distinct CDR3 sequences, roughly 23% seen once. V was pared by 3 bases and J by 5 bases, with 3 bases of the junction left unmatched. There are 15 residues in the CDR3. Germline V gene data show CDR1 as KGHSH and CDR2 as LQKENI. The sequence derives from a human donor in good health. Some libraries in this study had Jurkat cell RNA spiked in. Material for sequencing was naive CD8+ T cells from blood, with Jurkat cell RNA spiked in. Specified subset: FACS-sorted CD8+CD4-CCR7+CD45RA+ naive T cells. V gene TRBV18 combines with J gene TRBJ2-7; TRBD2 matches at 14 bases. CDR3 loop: CASSPGTSGSNEQYF. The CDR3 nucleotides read TGTGCCAGCTCACCTGGGACTAGCGGGAGTAACGAGCAGTACTTC.